The T cell receptor (beta chain) under discussion was sequenced for a study of OX40 agonist ivuxolimab in advanced cancers. Concerning the study at large: Ivuxolimab was an agonistic, fully human IgG2 monoclonal antibody directed against OX40 (CD134), a costimulatory receptor. Intravenous ivuxolimab was administered to patients every 2 weeks at six dose levels: 0.01, 0.1, 0.3, 1.5, 3 and 10 mg/kg. Prior anti-PD-1, anti-PD-L1 or anti-CTLA-4 therapy was permitted, and less than 45% of dose-escalation patients had received checkpoint inhibitors. The paper describes the monotherapy dose-escalation part (N of about 55 patients) of the phase I trial of ivuxolimab. A male proportion of around 83% and a mean age of around 60 years, ranging from about 23 to 79, were recorded for the dose-escalation cohort. Peripheral TCRbeta sequencing was intended to test whether TCR sequence diversity was altered and clonal T-cell expansion was caused by ivuxolimab. Partial responses were achieved by three dose-escalation patients, of whom one had hepatocellular carcinoma and two had cutaneous melanoma. Of the roughly 51 patients in dose escalation, 19 had hepatocellular carcinoma, around 15 had melanoma, 9 had renal cell carcinoma and 9 had head and neck cancer.

The germline V gene sets CDR1 to SNHLY and CDR2 to FYNNEI. V loses 11 bases of germline sequence and J loses 4 bases, and the interval between the two ends is 19 bases. The CDR3 numbers 14 residues from cysteine through phenylalanine. CDR3 DNA is the only sequence kept; it has 42 bases, read in frame from the first base. Findings and caveats that apply to the study as a whole: After ivuxolimab, CD8+ T cells had more expanded clones than CD4+ T cells on average. At doses of 0.1 to 3.0 mg/kg, clonal expansion of both CD4+ and CD8+ blood T cells was observed from baseline to week 6. Low levels of normalized T-cell clonal expansion were also shown by some nonresponding patients. In partial responders in the 0.1-3.0 mg/kg groups, normalized peripheral clonal expansion was found to be among the lowest, especially among CD8+ T cells. The antigen specificity of the clonally expanded peripheral T cells was not determined.

About this clone itself: Its antigen remains undetermined. The record has no base qualities; no much larger clone is one base away.

For sequencing of the TCRbeta CDR3 region, genomic DNA was extracted from the sorted cells. TCRbeta CDR3 regions were sequenced using the immunoSEQ Assay. Sourced from immuneACCESS, this table was stored by TCRdb with only in-frame sequences that have V and J called. A share of the clones is absent; for the studies checked, an unresolved V gene accounts for under half, and the remainder has no known explanation. The sample table contains 70,000 or so clones; only one count was recorded for 90% of them. The ten largest clones represent 0.45% to 0.55% of the sample. Patients with autoimmune disease history or receiving systemic immunosuppression were excluded from the trial. Peripheral blood for TCR sequencing was collected from all dose cohorts at baseline, on cycle 4 day 1, and on cycle 7 day 1. The samples were drawn from a first-in-human, open-label, multicenter phase I dose-escalation trial of ivuxolimab. Adults with locally advanced or metastatic head and neck squamous cell, hepatocellular, melanoma or renal cell carcinoma were enrolled in the trial. Before TCR sequencing, CD4+ and CD8+ T cells were separately sorted from peripheral blood.

This receptor was obtained from an adult with an advanced solid tumor such as melanoma, head and neck, liver or kidney cancer. The chain is encoded by TRBV2 joined to TRBJ2-3, with TRBD1 perhaps the D gene, on 5 matching bases. Here the sequenced sample was CD4+ or CD8+ T cells sorted from blood, taken in a trial of the OX40 agonist ivuxolimab. The CDR3 has the sequence CASKSRDGADTQYF. The bases are TGTGCCTCCAAGTCCAGGGATGGGGCAGATACGCAGTATTTT. The entire variable domain, with the stretches around the CDR3 drawn from the reference TRBV2 and TRBJ2-3 proteins, is EPEVTQTPSHQVTQMGQEVILRCVPISNHLYFYWYRQILGQKVEFLVSFYNNEISEKSEIFDDQFSVERPDGSNFTLKIRSTKLEDSAMYFCASKSRDGADTQYFGPGTRLTVL.